Below, 18 T cell receptor beta chains from the same sample are listed, as sequenced in a study of T cells in localized non-small cell lung cancer. Assay: immunoSEQ multiplex PCR; the TCRdb copy retains only in-frame clones and omits some. The sample yields approximately 21,000 clones, roughly nine tenths seen once. The sample consisted of peripheral blood, taken before any cancer treatment. These TCRs come from a male donor aged 60 or older with stage I lung adenocarcinoma.

The chain recombines TRBV7-2 with TRBJ2-3; 16 nucleotides line up with TRBD2. This CDR3 spans 17 amino acids. Germline-derived CDR1 and CDR2 are SGHTA and FQGNSA. V shed 6 bases and J 6 bases; nucleotides not matched to a gene: 9. In nucleotides, the CDR3 is TGTGCCAGCAGGGTGGGACTAGCGGGAGGGATGAGTGATACGCAGTATTTT. This codes for CASRVGLAGGMSDTQYF.

The chain combines TRBV30 with TRBJ2-5; possible D gene TRBD2, 6 bases. CDR3 length: 12 residues. The ends were cut back, 8 bases at V and 5 bases at J, with 15 bases in the middle. In germline, CDR1 is GTSNPN, CDR2 SVGIG (reference sequence). Written as DNA, the CDR3 is TGTGCCGGAGGAGGGATTGGGGAGACCCAGTACTTC. Translation gives CAGGGIGETQYF.

This clone occurred once. The rearrangement joins TRBV7-2 to TRBJ2-5, with D perhaps matching TRBD1 (5 bases). This CDR3 spans 19 amino acids. CDR1 and CDR2 (germline): SGHTA, FQGNSA. V was pared by 2 bases and J by 5 bases, with 27 bases between. CDR3 DNA sequence: TGTGCCAGCAGCTTATTCCCCCCATACGAATCTTTAGGGGTCGAGACCCAGTACTTC. It yields the protein CASSLFPPYESLGVETQYF.

V and J are TRBV10-3 and TRBJ1-1, with 9 nucleotides matching TRBD1. The CDR3 is 14 amino acids. Germline V gene sequence: CDR1 ENHRY, CDR2 SYGVKD. V lost 6 bases and J lost 1; bases outside the gene matches: 3. CDR3 protein: CAIRPGQGNTEAFF. In nucleotides, the CDR3 is TGTGCCATCAGGCCGGGACAGGGGAACACTGAAGCTTTCTTT.

J is TRBJ2-6 and V is TRBV28, with a possible D match to TRBD1 (6 bases). Germline assignment: CDR1 MDHEN and CDR2 SYDVKM. V was clipped by 6 bases and J by 0 bases, with 9 bases between them. The CDR3 totals 15 residues. The DNA of the CDR3 is TGTGCCAGCAGCAAGGACAGCTCTGGGGCCAACGTCCTGACTTTC. Its translation: CASSKDSSGANVLTF.

This chain links TRBV5-6 with TRBJ2-1; 8 positions match TRBD1. The CDR3 covers 15 residues. V dropped 2 bases and J dropped 7; count of bases not matched to a gene: 8. Germline-derived CDR1 and CDR2 are SGHDT and YYEEEE. The CDR3 sequence is CASSLDRGSLNEQFF. The CDR3, as DNA: TGTGCCAGCAGCTTAGACAGGGGATCCCTTAATGAGCAGTTCTTC.

The V gene is TRBV29-1, the J gene TRBJ1-1; D call uncertain. The V end lost 3 bases, the J end lost 5 bases, and 13 bases lay between the germline ends. From germline, CDR1 is SQVTM and CDR2 ANQGSEA. The CDR3 length is 13 residues. The CDR3 DNA is TGCAGCGTTGAGGCCCCTTTGGGGACTGAAGCTTTCTTT. Amino acid sequence: CSVEAPLGTEAFF.

The gene calls are TRBV7-2 and TRBJ2-7, with 9 bases matching TRBD2. V was clipped by 5 bases and J by 2 bases; unmatched bases: 10. The CDR3 length is 16 residues. The V gene's germline CDR1 is SGHTA and CDR2 FQGNSA. CDR3 in DNA: TGTGCCAGCAGCCCCAGTGGGAGCGGGAGGCCCTACGAGCAGTACTTC. As protein: CASSPSGSGRPYEQYF.

The chain is built from TRBV25-1 and TRBJ2-7, with 7 bases lining up with TRBD2. The junction had 2 bases not matched to a gene; V was cut back by 3 bases and J by 3 bases. This CDR3 spans 13 amino acids. Germline V gives CDR1 MGHDK, CDR2 SYGVNS. The CDR3 is CASSEGTNYEQYF. In DNA form, the CDR3 reads TGTGCCAGCAGTGAGGGGACTAACTACGAGCAGTACTTC.

This chain joins TRBV5-4 and TRBJ2-3, with unresolved D. The CDR3 sequence is 18 residues long. Germline values: CDR1 SGHNT, CDR2 YYREEE (reference sequence). Trimming removed 7 bases from V and 1 base from J, with 25 bases in between. This CDR3 is CASGKGGVRVSRTDTQYF. CDR3 nucleotide sequence: TGTGCCAGCGGGAAGGGTGGAGTAAGGGTGTCCCGCACAGATACGCAGTATTTT.

The chain couples TRBV2 to TRBJ1-5; D not certain. Germline CDR1 SNHLY, CDR2 FYNNEI. The V end was cut by 4 bases, the J end by 2 bases, with 3 bases between. The CDR3 has 12 amino acids. The CDR3 loop reads CASSGGNQPQHF. CDR3 coding DNA: TGTGCCAGCAGTGGCGGCAATCAGCCCCAGCATTTT.

The J gene is TRBJ2-5, the V gene TRBV7-2; 7 nucleotides line up with TRBD1. The CDR3 has 16 residues. Germline CDR1 and CDR2: SGHTA and FQGNSA. The ends lost 5 bases at V and 1 base at J; junction bases unmatched: 10. CDR3 coding DNA: TGTGCCAGCAGCCCTACCTATTCAGGGGGCCAAGAGACCCAGTACTTC. This encodes CASSPTYSGGQETQYF. Full variable domain (outside the CDR3, taken from reference TRBV7-2 and TRBJ2-5): GAGVSQSPSNKVTEKGKDVELRCDPISGHTALYWYRQSLGQGLEFLIYFQGNSAPDKSGLPSDRFSAERTGGSVSTLTIQRTQQEDSAVYLCASSPTYSGGQETQYFGPGTRLLVL.

This sequence joins TRBV6-1 and TRBJ2-7; TRBD2 matches at 12 bases. Germline lookup yields CDR1 MNHNS and CDR2 SASEGT. Trimming took 2 bases from V and 3 from J; bases not matched to a gene: 2. The CDR3 is 15 residues long. CDR3 region: CASSEPGLAGYEQYF. The DNA for the CDR3 is TGTGCCAGCAGTGAACCGGGACTAGCGGGCTACGAGCAGTACTTC.

The chain joins TRBV5-1 to TRBJ2-1; D possibly uses TRBD1 or TRBD2 (5 bases each). The CDR3 is 15 amino acids. Trimming stripped 6 bases from V and 2 bases from J, with 15 bases between. The germline CDR1 and CDR2 sequences are SGHRS and YFSETQ. CDR3 nucleotide sequence: TGCGCCAGCACCCCTCGGGACGGAGCCTACAATGAGCAGTTCTTC. Protein sequence: CASTPRDGAYNEQFF.

The genes are TRBV10-3 and TRBJ2-7, with 8 bases matching TRBD1. Germline CDR1 is ENHRY and CDR2 is SYGVKD. Unmatched junction bases numbered 4, after V lost 0 bases and J lost 0 bases. The CDR3 is 16 residues long. The CDR3 here is CAISESSTGGSYEQYF. CDR3 DNA sequence: TGTGCCATCAGTGAGTCTAGCACAGGGGGCTCCTACGAGCAGTACTTC.

The chain carries TRBV7-8 and TRBJ1-1; the D is unclear. The V and J ends lost 1 base and 1 base respectively, with 4 bases between them. CDR3 length equals 13 residues. Germline V CDR1 and CDR2: SGHVS, FQNEAQ. CDR3 loop: CASSLGANTEAFF. Here the CDR3 DNA reads TGTGCCAGCAGCTTAGGAGCGAACACTGAAGCTTTCTTT.

In its sample, this clone was seen a few times. The chain couples TRBV5-1 to TRBJ1-4; D might be TRBD1 (5 bases). In germline, CDR1 is SGHRS, CDR2 YFSETQ. CDR3 length: 17 residues. V was trimmed by 5 bases and J by 1 base, leaving 18 bases between them. CDR3 region: CASRSAEGIGTNEKLFF. The CDR3 nucleotides are TGCGCCAGCAGGTCTGCTGAGGGGATAGGAACTAATGAAAAACTGTTTTTT.

This sequence joins TRBV6-1 and TRBJ1-1; a weak D match, TRBD1 (5 bases). The germline gives CDR1 MNHNS, CDR2 SASEGT. The CDR3 extends over 13 amino acids. The V and J ends lost 6 bases and 7 bases respectively, with 15 bases between them. The DNA for the CDR3 is TGTGCCAGCAGCCTCACAGGACTAAATGAAGCTTTCTTT. Translated, it gives CASSLTGLNEAFF.